The 10 T cell receptor beta chains below all came from one sample that was sequenced in a study of T-cell reconstitution after alpha-beta-depleted transplantation in children. Preparing the TCRbeta library involved the use of unique molecular identifiers. TCRdb reprocessed the PCR reads with MiXCR, giving one entry per CDR3 protein. This sample has some 440,000 distinct CDR3 sequences, with 15% to 20% found just once. Sequenced material: PBMCs, mostly from graft donor cells, taken 360 days after TCRalphabeta/CD19-depleted stem cell transplant. Every receptor here comes from a boy younger than two who had a stem cell transplant for Wiskott-Aldrich syndrome, so the T cells may come from the graft donor.

The genes are TRBV7-9 and TRBJ2-7, with TRBD2 matching 8 bases. CDR1 and CDR2 (germline): SEHNR, FQNEAQ (reference sequence). With 2 bases clipped from V and 3 bases from J, the junction kept 6 bases outside the gene matches. CDR3 length equals 15 residues. The CDR3 coding sequence is TGTGCCAGCAGCTTAATGGCGGGAGGCGTCTACGAGCAGTACTTC. Residues: CASSLMAGGVYEQYF.

There are many counts of this clonotype. V gene TRBV10-3 combines with J gene TRBJ2-2; no clear D gene. Germline V CDR1 and CDR2: ENHRY, SYGVKD. The CDR3 extends over 12 amino acids. V lost 1 base to trimming and J lost 4 bases, with 1 base between them. The CDR3 reads CAISEFTGELFF. In DNA, the CDR3 is TGTGCCATCAGTGAGTTCACCGGGGAGCTGTTTTTT.

The CDR3 region has the DNA TGCAGTGCTAGAGATTACCGGACGGCTCAGGGTGAGCAGTTCTTC. Translated: CSARDYRTAQGEQFF. The gene calls are TRBV20-1 and TRBJ2-1; weak D call: TRBD1 (5 bases). CDR1 and CDR2 from the germline V gene are DFQATT and SNEGSKA (reference sequence). This CDR3 spans 15 amino acids. Deletions cut 0 bases from V and 9 bases from J, with 18 bases between.

This clonotype was recorded a few times. This chain connects TRBV6-5 to TRBJ2-5; D gene unclear. CDR1 and CDR2 from the germline V gene are MNHEY and SVGAGI. Trimming took 2 bases from V and 1 from J, leaving 8 bases between them. CDR3 length: 14 amino acids. The CDR3 nucleotides are TGTGCCAGCAGTTACGCAGACCGCCAAGAGACCCAGTACTTC. Translated, it gives CASSYADRQETQYF.

The CDR3: CASSPRVGVSGNTIYF. The CDR3 region has the DNA TGCGCCAGCAGCCCCCGTGTAGGGGTCTCTGGAAACACCATATATTTT. The chain employs TRBV5-1 and TRBJ1-3; tentatively, D is TRBD1 (5 bases). The germline CDR1 and CDR2 sequences are SGHRS and YFSETQ. V lost 4 bases and J 0 bases, leaving 14 bases between the germline ends. The CDR3 length is 16 residues.

With regard to this clonotype: A junction end diverges from the germline sequence, so it may reflect a read error. The V call is TRBV12-3 or TRBV12-4, the J call TRBJ2-3; TRBD1 aligns across 9 bases. The CDR3 contains 16 residues. The CDR3 loop is CASSPRTGAGTDTKYF. The CDR3 DNA sequence: TGTGCCAGCAGTCCGAGGACAGGGGCGGGAACAGATACGAAGTATTTT.

J is TRBJ2-3 and V is TRBV18, with 9 positions matching TRBD1. This CDR3 region has 15 residues. Germline values: CDR1 KGHSH, CDR2 LQKENI. The V segment lost 3 bases and the J segment 3 bases; nucleotides outside the gene matches: 4. The CDR3 coding sequence is TGTGCCAGCTCACCCTCGGGACAGGGAACAGATACGCAGTATTTT. It codes for CASSPSGQGTDTQYF.

In its sample, this clonotype was seen a few times. This rearrangement joins TRBV6-5 to TRBJ2-2; possible D gene TRBD1, 5 bases. V was pared by 2 bases and J by 1 base, with 8 bases between. CDR3 size: 15 residues. Per the germline V gene, CDR1 is MNHEY and CDR2 is SVGAGI. The CDR3 is CASSYDGQNTGELFF. The CDR3 DNA reads TGTGCCAGCAGTTACGACGGACAGAACACCGGGGAGCTGTTTTTT.

This clonotype was counted many times. The chain recombines TRBV10-3 with TRBJ1-1, with TRBD1 identical over 10 bases. With 5 bases clipped from V and 8 bases from J, the junction kept 2 bases outside the gene matches. CDR1 is ENHRY and CDR2 is SYGVKD in the germline V gene. This CDR3 comprises 12 residues. CDR3 DNA: TGTGCCATCAGTCGGGGACAGGGGGAAGCTTTCTTT. It is translated as CAISRGQGEAFF.

The sample holds many counts of this clonotype. The chain uses TRBV29-1 and TRBJ2-3; D is unclear. The V gene lost 3 bases and the J gene lost 2 bases, with 12 bases spanning the gap. There are 14 residues in the CDR3. The germline gives CDR1 SQVTM, CDR2 ANQGSEA. The CDR3 DNA is TGCAGCGTTGACCAAGGGCCAAACACAGATACGCAGTATTTT. As protein: CSVDQGPNTDTQYF.